The sequence of this T cell receptor (beta chain) was determined in a study of T cell responses to AZD1222 COVID-19 vaccine. Regarding the study as a whole: Females made up more of the donors, who were largely white British, and clonal diversity may have come out too low. The span of vaccine-associated CD4 TCRs extended across spike, with dominance at 160-218 and 743-854. Spike-specific TCR breadth and depth were elevated following two AZD1222 doses.

Data came from immunoSEQ multiplex PCR; TCRdb stores just in-frame clones and leaves some out. The sample has about 220,000 clones, roughly 91% seen once; the top ten hold approximately 1%. Comments on this clone: Antigen specificity is unknown.

Trimming took 6 bases from V and 5 from J, leaving 10 bases between them. The CDR3 contains 13 residues. The TCR comes from an adult in good health. The sequencing here drew on peripheral blood, taken on day 0 of MenACWY control vaccination. V usage is TRBV12-3 or TRBV12-4 and J usage is TRBJ1-4, with no clear D. The CDR3 spells CASRLSPNEKLFF. The CDR3 region has the DNA TGTGCCAGCAGGCTGTCCCCGAATGAAAAACTGTTTTTT.